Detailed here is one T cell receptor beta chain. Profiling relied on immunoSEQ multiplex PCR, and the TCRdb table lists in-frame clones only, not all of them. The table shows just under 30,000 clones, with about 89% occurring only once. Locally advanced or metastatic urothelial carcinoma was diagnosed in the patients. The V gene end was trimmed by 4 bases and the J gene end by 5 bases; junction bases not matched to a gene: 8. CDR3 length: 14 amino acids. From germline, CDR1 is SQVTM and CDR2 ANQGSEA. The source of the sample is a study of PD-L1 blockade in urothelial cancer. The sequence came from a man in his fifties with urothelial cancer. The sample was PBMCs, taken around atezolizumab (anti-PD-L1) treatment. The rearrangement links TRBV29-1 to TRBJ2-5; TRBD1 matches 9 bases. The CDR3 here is CSVGRTGAGETQYF. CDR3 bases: TGCAGCGTTGGACGGACAGGGGCCGGGGAGACCCAGTACTTC.